This T cell receptor beta chain originates from a study of blood T cell repertoires in COVID-19. Looking at the study overall: Sample material is recorded as cDNA or gDNA derived from T cells, B-cell-depleted T cells, or PBMCs.

Source study methods: Reference gene primer amplification gave nucleated cell count estimates. Sequenced by immunoSEQ multiplex PCR; TCRdb stores in-frame clones only, minus some. For V, J and clone size, that table is used; D and trimming come from the DNA. The sample carries 15,000 to 20,000 clones, around nine tenths recorded once. The CDR3 has 15 amino acids. The germline gives CDR1 SNHLY, CDR2 FYNNEI. With 8 bases removed from V and 2 bases from J, the gap between germline ends came to 17 bases. This receptor was identified in a human donor in a cohort sampled during active COVID-19. Sequencing used peripheral blood. The chain recombines TRBV2 with TRBJ2-3; TRBD1 might be the D (6 bases). The CDR3 reads CASEADRRYTDTQYF. CDR3 DNA: TGTGCCAGCGAAGCAGACAGGAGATACACAGATACGCAGTATTTT.